This TCR beta chain was identified during a study of cytomegalovirus exposure and HLA in healthy donors. Across the whole study: Samples from HLA-typed donors yielded 85 million to 95 million unique TCRs in an early data release.

This PCR relied on a set of 60 Vbeta primers and 13 Jbeta primers. Clones were sequenced by immunoSEQ multiplex PCR, and TCRdb holds only the in-frame ones, with some missing. This sample has 90,000 to 150,000 clones, with roughly 69% found just once. Concerning this clone itself: Its antigen is not identified.

Study conclusions and caveats: Apparent HLA restriction characterized most CMV-associated TCR beta chains in a later analysis. V- and J-gene trimming in TCR beta was tied to a missense DCLRE1C variant by an analysis performed later.

The material sequenced was PBMCs. The TCR originated in a woman between 40 and 50 years old in good health and CMV-seropositive.

The CDR3 region is CASSYDRGSTDTQYF. The CDR3 nucleotides read TGTGCCAGCAGTTACGACAGGGGGTCCACAGATACGCAGTATTTT. The V gene is TRBV6-6, the J gene TRBJ2-3; 9 positions agree with TRBD1. After removal of 2 bases from V and 2 bases from J, the junction contained 2 bases not matched to a gene. The CDR3 contains 15 residues. The germline CDR1 and CDR2 sequences are MNHNY and SVGAGI (reference sequence).